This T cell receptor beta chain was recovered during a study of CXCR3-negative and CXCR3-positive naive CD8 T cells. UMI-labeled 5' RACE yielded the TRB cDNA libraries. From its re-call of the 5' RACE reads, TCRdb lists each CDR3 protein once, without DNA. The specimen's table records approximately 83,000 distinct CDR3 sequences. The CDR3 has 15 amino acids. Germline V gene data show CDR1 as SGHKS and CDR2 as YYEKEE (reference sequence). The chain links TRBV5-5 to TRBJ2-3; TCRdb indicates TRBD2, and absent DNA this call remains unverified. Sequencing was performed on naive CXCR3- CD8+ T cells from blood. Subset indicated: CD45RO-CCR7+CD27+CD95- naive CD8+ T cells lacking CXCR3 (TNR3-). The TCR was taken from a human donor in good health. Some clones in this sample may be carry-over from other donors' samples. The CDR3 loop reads CASSLGEGMGDTQYF.